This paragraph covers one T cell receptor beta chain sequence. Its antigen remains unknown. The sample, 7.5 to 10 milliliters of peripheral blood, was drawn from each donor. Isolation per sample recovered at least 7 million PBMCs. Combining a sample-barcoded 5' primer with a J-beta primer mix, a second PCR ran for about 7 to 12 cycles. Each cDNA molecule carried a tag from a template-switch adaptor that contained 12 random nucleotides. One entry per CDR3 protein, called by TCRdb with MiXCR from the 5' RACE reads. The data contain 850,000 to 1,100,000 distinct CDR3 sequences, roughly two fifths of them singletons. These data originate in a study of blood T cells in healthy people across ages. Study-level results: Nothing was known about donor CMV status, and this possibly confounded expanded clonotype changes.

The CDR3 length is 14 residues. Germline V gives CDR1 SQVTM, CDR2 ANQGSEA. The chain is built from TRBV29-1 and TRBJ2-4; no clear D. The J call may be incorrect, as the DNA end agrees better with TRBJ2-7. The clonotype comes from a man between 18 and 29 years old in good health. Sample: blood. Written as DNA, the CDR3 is TGCAGCGTTGAAGACAGGTCGAACGCCTACGAGCAGTACTTC. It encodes CSVEDRSNAYEQYF.